The clone carrying this TCR beta chain was counted a single time. Its antigen is not identified. As handled by the study authors: For the immunoSEQ data, sequences were junction-only without quality scores, so filtering differed. This table comes from immunoSEQ multiplex PCR, and its TCRdb copy is limited to in-frame clones, with some not included. Clonal size and the V and J genes are those of that table, whereas D and trimming came from the DNA. Of 2.5 million or so clones in the sample, roughly nine tenths were seen once. The source of the sample is a study of shared clonotypes between healthy human individuals. Study-level results: Sequencing depth was a factor that was expected to affect clonotype sharing among donors.

The CDR3 extends over 18 amino acids. The V segment lost 5 bases and the J segment 4 bases; nucleotides outside the gene matches: 18. Sequencing input: naive CD4+ T cells sorted from blood. Subset meaning: CD45RA+ positively selected. The rearrangement links TRBV5-3 to TRBJ2-1, with 7 nucleotides matching TRBD2. TRBV5-3 is given ORF status, its function remaining uncertain. The sequence was collected from a man between 18 and 35 years old in good health. The CDR3, as DNA: TGTGCCAGAAGGCGAGTCCCCGCCGGGGGGAGTTTGTACAATGAGCAGTTCTTC. Its translation: CARRRVPAGGSLYNEQFF.